The entry below describes one T cell receptor (beta chain). Participant age was roughly 18 to 89 years, and participants resided in roughly 25 US areas. No more than 2 weeks before study entry, exposed participants had met a case of COVID-19. Germline V gene lookup returns CDR1 SEHNR and CDR2 FQNEAQ (reference sequence). The ends were cut back, 5 bases at V and 2 bases at J, with 14 bases in the middle. The CDR3 loop spans 15 amino acids. This sample is part of a study of blood T cell repertoires in COVID-19. Turning to the study itself: Acute and convalescent COVID-19 samples came from the United States, Italy and Spain.

Original processing methods: Counts of nucleated cells, estimated from reference gene primer amplification, were obtained. Sequenced by immunoSEQ multiplex PCR; TCRdb stores in-frame clones only, minus some. For V, J and clone size, that table is used; D and trimming come from the DNA. The data hold approximately 220,000 clones, with around 87% observed a single time. Material: PBMCs or T cells enriched from blood (not recorded which). This sequence was found in a man aged 25 to 45 who had been exposed to COVID-19. The V call is TRBV7-9, the J call TRBJ2-3, with unresolved D. The CDR3 is CASSPKVRLTDTQYF. The CDR3 DNA sequence: TGTGCCAGCAGCCCGAAGGTCAGGCTCACAGATACGCAGTATTTT. The variable domain in full, with the rest retrieved from reference TRBV7-9 and TRBJ2-3, is DTGVSQNPRHKITKRGQNVTFRCDPISEHNRLYWYRQTLGQGPEFLTYFQNEAQLEKSRLLSDRFSAERPKGSFSTLEIQRTEQGDSAMYLCASSPKVRLTDTQYFGPGTRLTVL.